One and the same sample provided the 11 T cell receptor beta chains below, sequenced in a study of T cell responses to AZD1222 COVID-19 vaccine (dated by TCRdb to the early 2020s). In the paper's terms, the time point label means: baseline before first vaccination. Library creation used the immunoSEQ multiplex PCR assay. TCRdb stores this immuneACCESS table with in-frame sequences only. Part of the clones is absent; in the studies checked, under half of the shortfall reflects unresolved V genes, and no reason is known for the rest. The sample table records over 120,000 clones; roughly nine tenths of these occur just once. Of the sample, under 4% falls within the top ten clones. Here the sequenced sample was peripheral blood, taken on day 0 of AZD1222 vaccination. The receptors were gathered from an adult in good health.

This chain links TRBV7-2 with TRBJ2-7; a possible D gene is TRBD2 (7 bases). This CDR3 spans 17 amino acids. With 3 bases removed from V and 2 bases from J, the gap between germline ends came to 20 bases. The germline gives CDR1 SGHTA, CDR2 FQGNSA. CDR3 bases: TGTGCCAGCAGCTTCGTCCTGGGGGGCGGGGGAGCCTACGAGCAGTACTTC. Residues: CASSFVLGGGGAYEQYF.

CDR3 loop: CASGEGWGYEQYF. The DNA for the CDR3 is TGTGCCAGCGGGGAGGGGTGGGGCTACGAGCAGTACTTC. This sequence joins TRBV27 and TRBJ2-7; TRBD2 matches 7 bases. Germline CDR1 is MNHEY and CDR2 is SMNVEV (reference sequence). The CDR3 has 13 residues. After removal of 8 bases from V and 3 bases from J, the junction contained 7 bases not matched to a gene.

The V and J genes are TRBV7-8 and TRBJ2-7; perhaps D is TRBD1 or TRBD2 (6 bases each). V dropped 5 bases and J dropped 7 bases, with 18 bases sitting between them. The CDR3 totals 14 residues. Germline values: CDR1 SGHVS, CDR2 FQNEAQ. The CDR3 sequence is CASSHPGAAREQYF. CDR3 DNA: TGTGCCAGCAGCCATCCGGGGGCGGCGAGGGAGCAGTACTTC.

This clone appeared a single time. The CDR3 protein is CAISDLGVGNGYTF. CDR3 bases: TGTGCCATCAGTGATTTAGGGGTGGGAAATGGCTACACCTTC. The chain joins TRBV10-3 to TRBJ1-2; the D gene is possibly TRBD1 (5 bases). V lost 3 bases and J lost 6, with 14 bases in between. Looked up from germline, CDR1 is ENHRY and CDR2 is SYGVKD. The length of the CDR3 is 14 residues.

The chain couples TRBV19 to TRBJ2-1; TRBD2 agrees at 7 bases. V dropped 3 bases and J dropped 6; count of bases not matched to a gene: 5. CDR3 length equals 14 residues. Looked up from germline, CDR1 is LNHDA and CDR2 is SQIVND (reference sequence). The CDR3: CASSIREAINEQFF. CDR3 sequence (DNA): TGTGCCAGTAGTATCCGGGAGGCGATCAATGAGCAGTTCTTC. The whole variable domain, remainder taken from reference TRBV19 and TRBJ2-1, is DGGITQSPKYLFRKEGQNVTLSCEQNLNHDAMYWYRQDPGQGLRLIYYSQIVNDFQKGDIAEGYSVSREKKESFPLTVTSAQKNPTAFYLCASSIREAINEQFFGPGTRLTVL.

The chain is built from TRBV13 and TRBJ2-1; no firm D call. The germline gives CDR1 PRHDT, CDR2 FYEKMQ (reference sequence). The germline V and J ends were trimmed by 6 bases and 1 base, with 1 base remaining between them. This CDR3 has 11 residues. The CDR3 region has the DNA TGTGCCAGCAGGTCCTACAATGAGCAGTTCTTC. Its translation is CASRSYNEQFF.

The chain is built from TRBV2 and TRBJ1-4; D ambiguous. The CDR3 sequence is 13 residues long. Germline lookup yields CDR1 SNHLY and CDR2 FYNNEI. V was clipped by 4 bases and J by 8 bases, with 11 bases between them. This CDR3 reads CASSGNAGEKLFF. In DNA, the CDR3 is TGTGCCAGCAGTGGGAACGCGGGAGAAAAACTGTTTTTT.

The gene calls are TRBV7-2 and TRBJ1-5; D uncertain. The V gene's germline CDR1 is SGHTA and CDR2 FQGNSA. V was pared by 1 base and J by 1 base, with 8 bases between. The length of the CDR3 is 15 residues. The CDR3 DNA is TGTGCCAGCAGCTTAGTTGGAGTCAGCAATCAGCCCCAGCATTTT. As protein: CASSLVGVSNQPQHF.

CDR3 coding DNA: TGTGCCAGCAGCTTCAGTCCAGGGCGGGTAGAGACCCAGTACTTC. Translating gives CASSFSPGRVETQYF. V and J are TRBV7-2 and TRBJ2-5; D tentatively fits TRBD1 or TRBD2 (5 bases each). CDR1 is SGHTA, CDR2 FQGNSA, per germline. Deletions cut 3 bases from V and 4 bases from J, with 15 bases between. The CDR3 loop spans 15 amino acids. The full variable domain, in which reference TRBV7-2 and TRBJ2-5 provide the parts outside the CDR3, is GAGVSQSPSNKVTEKGKDVELRCDPISGHTALYWYRQSLGQGLEFLIYFQGNSAPDKSGLPSDRFSAERTGGSVSTLTIQRTQQEDSAVYLCASSFSPGRVETQYFGPGTRLLVL.

The rearrangement joins TRBV27 to TRBJ2-3, with a possible D match to TRBD2 (5 bases). V was clipped by 5 bases and J by 4 bases, with 16 bases between them. Per the germline V gene, CDR1 is MNHEY and CDR2 is SMNVEV (reference sequence). This CDR3 has 15 amino acids. This CDR3 is CASSLSLAGADTQYF. CDR3 in DNA: TGTGCCAGCAGTCTCAGTCTGGCGGGCGCAGATACGCAGTATTTT.

The genes are TRBV7-2 and TRBJ1-3, with no clear D. V was clipped by 3 bases and J by 4 bases, with 13 bases between them. Germline V CDR1 and CDR2: SGHTA, FQGNSA. The CDR3 runs 15 residues. The CDR3 reads CASSLQRAEGNTIYF. CDR3 nucleotide sequence: TGTGCCAGCAGCTTGCAAAGGGCGGAGGGAAACACCATATATTTT.